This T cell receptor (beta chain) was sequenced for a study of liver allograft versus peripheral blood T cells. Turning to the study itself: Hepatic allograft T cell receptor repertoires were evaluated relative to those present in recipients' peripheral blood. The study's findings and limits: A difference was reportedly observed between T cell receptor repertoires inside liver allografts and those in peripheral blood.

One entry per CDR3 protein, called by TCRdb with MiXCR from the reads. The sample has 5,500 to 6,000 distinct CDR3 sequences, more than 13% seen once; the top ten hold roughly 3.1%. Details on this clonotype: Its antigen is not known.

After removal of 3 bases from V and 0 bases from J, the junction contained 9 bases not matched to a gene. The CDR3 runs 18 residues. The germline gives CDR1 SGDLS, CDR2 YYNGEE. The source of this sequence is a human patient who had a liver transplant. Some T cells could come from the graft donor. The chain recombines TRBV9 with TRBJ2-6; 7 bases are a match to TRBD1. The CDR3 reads CASSGLTGTFSGANVLTF. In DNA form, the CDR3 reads TGTGCCAGCAGCGGGTTGACAGGGACATTCTCTGGGGCCAACGTCCTGACTTTC.